Reported below is one T cell receptor beta chain. The assay was immunoSEQ multiplex PCR, and TCRdb's table has in-frame clones only and misses some. Counted here are approximately 11,000 clones, 75% to 90% occurring once; the ten biggest clones make up more than 30%. V shed 6 bases and J shed 2 bases, with 14 bases lying between them. CDR1 is ENHRY and CDR2 is SYGVKD in the germline V gene. There are 15 residues in the CDR3. The source of the sample is a study of T cell clonotyping in hematopoietic cell transplantation. The sequenced sample was PBMCs, obtained 180 days after allogeneic stem cell transplant. The receptor comes from a male patient between 55 and 70 years old who had an allogeneic stem cell transplant from an unrelated donor, so the T cells may come from the graft donor. Some clones in this sample may be carry-over from other donors' samples. The rearrangement joins TRBV10-3 to TRBJ1-5; a possible D gene is TRBD1 (6 bases). The chain's CDR3 is CAIRAGVEGNQPQHF. In DNA form, the CDR3 reads TGTGCCATCAGAGCAGGGGTAGAGGGCAATCAGCCCCAGCATTTT.